This TCR beta chain was obtained from a study of T cells after yellow fever vaccination. V was pared by 5 bases and J by 6 bases, with 14 bases between. This CDR3 has 14 residues. Germline V gives CDR1 KGHDR, CDR2 SFDVKD. MiXCR, applied by TCRdb to the 5' RACE reads, yields one record per CDR3 protein. The table records 100,000 to 150,000 distinct CDR3 sequences, over 8% of them present only once. V gene TRBV24-1 combines with J gene TRBJ2-3; D is uncertain. The sequence was obtained from a man between 18 and 35 years old who received the YFV17D yellow fever vaccine. Sequencing was performed on CD8+ T cells sorted from PBMCs, taken on the day of the yellow fever booster vaccination. CDR3 amino acids: CATSGDMRMDTQYF. The CDR3 DNA is TGTGCCACCAGTGGCGACATGAGAATGGATACGCAGTATTTT.